A selection of T cell receptor beta chains follows, all from one sample in a study of cytomegalovirus exposure and HLA in healthy donors. Libraries were prepared by immunoSEQ multiplex PCR; TCRdb keeps only in-frame clonotypes and omits some of them. The repertoire holds roughly 100,000 clones, with approximately 72% as singletons. Sequencing input: PBMCs. Receptors were obtained from a woman in her fifties or sixties in good health and CMV-seronegative. The CDR3 runs from the conserved cysteine through the conserved F or W. The D gene is left open where the match is weak. Rows give clone size only sometimes, using once, few, many, or a class for an expanded clone.

V: TRBV11-2
size: NA
J: TRBJ2-2
D: NA
DNA: TGTGCCAGCAGCCACACAGAAACCGGGGAGCTGTTTTTT
CDR3: CASSHTETGELFF

V: TRBV9
size: NA
J: TRBJ2-1
D: NA
DNA: TGTGCCAGCAGCGTAGTTCCGGGAGTAGCGAATGAGCAGTTCTTC
CDR3: CASSVVPGVANEQFF

V: TRBV7-2
size: NA
J: TRBJ2-7
D: TRBD2
DNA: TGTGCCAGCAGCTTGGCTAGCGGCCTCTCCTACGAGCAGTACTTC
CDR3: CASSLASGLSYEQYF

V: TRBV27
size: NA
J: TRBJ1-2
D: NA
DNA: TGTGCCAGCAGTTTAAGAGTCGGGAGGGGCTACACCTTC
CDR3: CASSLRVGRGYTF

V: TRBV5-1
size: NA
J: TRBJ2-5
D: TRBD2
DNA: TGCGCCAGCAGCCTCGGACTGATCGGGGGGGCCGGAGAGACCCAGTACTTC
CDR3: CASSLGLIGGAGETQYF

V: TRBV9
size: NA
J: TRBJ2-1
D: NA
DNA: TGTGCCAGCAGCGCGAGCGGGTGGGACTACAATGAGCAGTTCTTC
CDR3: CASSASGWDYNEQFF

V: TRBV6-5
size: NA
J: TRBJ1-5
D: NA
DNA: TGTGCCAGCAGTACTTCTTCTTATAGCAATCAGCCCCAGCATTTT
CDR3: CASSTSSYSNQPQHF

V: TRBV28
size: NA
J: TRBJ1-3
D: TRBD1
DNA: TGTGCCAGCAGTTGGGGGACAGGCTCTGGAAACACCATATATTTT
CDR3: CASSWGTGSGNTIYF

V: TRBV13
size: NA
J: TRBJ2-2
D: NA
DNA: TGTGCCAGCAGCTCAGGACTGAACACCGGGGAGCTGTTTTTT
CDR3: CASSSGLNTGELFF

V: TRBV27
size: NA
J: TRBJ1-4
D: TRBD1
DNA: TGTGCCAGCAGCTTGGAGGGGGCGGGTGAAAAACTGTTTTTT
CDR3: CASSLEGAGEKLFF

V: TRBV7-3
size: NA
J: TRBJ2-5
D: NA
DNA: TGTGCCAGCAGCTTAACGGGGTTTGCGGGACGAGGTTCAGAGACCCAGTACTTC
CDR3: CASSLTGFAGRGSETQYF

V: TRBV6-5
size: NA
J: TRBJ2-7
D: TRBD1
DNA: TGTGCCAGCAGTTACTCCGGGACAGGGAGATACGAGCAGTACTTC
CDR3: CASSYSGTGRYEQYF

V: TRBV9
size: few
J: TRBJ2-1
D: TRBD1
DNA: TGTGCCAGCAGCGTAGAAGGACAGGGAGGAAATGAGCAGTTCTTC
CDR3: CASSVEGQGGNEQFF

V: TRBV10-1
size: NA
J: TRBJ1-1
D: NA
DNA: TGCGCCAGCAGTGAACAGAAGAACACTGAAGCTTTCTTT
CDR3: CASSEQKNTEAFF

V: TRBV7-9
size: NA
J: TRBJ2-7
D: NA
DNA: TGTGCCAGCAGCCTCCAGGGGCTCTCCTACGAGCAGTACTTC
CDR3: CASSLQGLSYEQYF

V: TRBV29-1
size: NA
J: TRBJ2-5
D: TRBD2
DNA: TGCAGCGTTGAACTAGCGGACCTACAAGAGACCCAGTACTTC
CDR3: CSVELADLQETQYF

V: TRBV5-1
size: NA
J: TRBJ2-3
D: NA
DNA: TGCGCCAGCACCCAAAGCACAGATACGCAGTATTTT
CDR3: CASTQSTDTQYF

V: TRBV14
size: NA
J: TRBJ2-5
D: NA
DNA: TGTGCCAGCAGCCGAATAGGGGGTGTGGAGACCCAGTACTTC
CDR3: CASSRIGGVETQYF

V: TRBV11-3
size: NA
J: TRBJ2-2
D: NA
DNA: TGTGCCAGCAGCCGTAGCGGATACACCGGGGAGCTGTTTTTT
CDR3: CASSRSGYTGELFF

V: TRBV4-3
size: NA
J: TRBJ1-2
D: NA
DNA: TGCGCCAGCAGCCAAGAAAACAGGGTTTACTATGGCTACACCTTC
CDR3: CASSQENRVYYGYTF

V: TRBV10-3
size: NA
J: TRBJ1-3
D: NA
DNA: TGTGCCATCAGTATAAGAGTAAACTCTGGAAACACCATATATTTT
CDR3: CAISIRVNSGNTIYF

V: TRBV6-5
size: NA
J: TRBJ2-2
D: TRBD1
DNA: TGTGCCAGCAGTTATTGGGGGACAGGGTGGTCCGGGGAGCTGTTTTTT
CDR3: CASSYWGTGWSGELFF

V: TRBV2
size: once
J: TRBJ2-3
D: NA
DNA: TGTGCCAGCAGTGTGGAAGGACACACAGATACGCAGTATTTT
CDR3: CASSVEGHTDTQYF

V: TRBV7-2
size: NA
J: TRBJ1-4
D: TRBD1
DNA: TGTGCCAGCAGCTTCGGACAGGGGCCTGAAAAACTGTTTTTT
CDR3: CASSFGQGPEKLFF

V: TRBV14
size: NA
J: TRBJ2-7
D: TRBD2
DNA: TGTGCCAGCAGCCAAGTAGGCGGGGGGCTGGGCGAGCAGTACTTC
CDR3: CASSQVGGGLGEQYF

V: TRBV30
size: NA
J: TRBJ2-1
D: TRBD2
DNA: TGTGCCTGGAGTTACCTCGGGGGGGTAGGTGAGCAGTTCTTC
CDR3: CAWSYLGGVGEQFF

V: TRBV12-5
size: NA
J: TRBJ1-5
D: TRBD1
DNA: TGTGCTAGTGGGCCGACCGGGACAGGGTATCGGCAGCCCCAGCATTTT
CDR3: CASGPTGTGYRQPQHF

V: TRBV7-2
size: NA
J: TRBJ2-1
D: NA
DNA: TGTGCCAGCAGCCATTATACGGGGCGCAGGGGCTACAATGAGCAGTTCTTC
CDR3: CASSHYTGRRGYNEQFF

V: TRBV5-4
size: NA
J: TRBJ1-2
D: TRBD1
DNA: TGTGCCAGCAGCACAGCACAGGGGAATGGCTACACCTTC
CDR3: CASSTAQGNGYTF

V: TRBV6-5
size: NA
J: TRBJ1-1
D: NA
DNA: TGTGCCAGCAGTGAAACAGTAAACACTGAAGCTTTCTTT
CDR3: CASSETVNTEAFF

V: TRBV7-2
size: NA
J: TRBJ2-7
D: NA
DNA: TGTGCCAGCAGCTTAGGTAGCGGACGATCCTACGAGCAGTACTTC
CDR3: CASSLGSGRSYEQYF

V: TRBV6-5
size: NA
J: TRBJ1-6
D: TRBD1
DNA: TGTGCCAGCAGTTACTCAGGGGGCGGATCACCCCTCCACTTT
CDR3: CASSYSGGGSPLHF

V: TRBV11-2
size: NA
J: TRBJ2-7
D: TRBD2
DNA: TGTGCCAGCAGCGCGGTCGGGGGGTTGTACGAGCAGTACTTC
CDR3: CASSAVGGLYEQYF